This TCR beta chain is from a study of CD8+ T cells in alopecia areata. V shed 7 bases and J 0 bases; nucleotides not matched to a gene: 5. Germline V lookup: CDR1 SQVTM, CDR2 ANQGSEA. This CDR3 is built from 13 residues. Sorting from PBMCs produced CD4+ and CD8+ T cells. TCR sequencing used cDNA made by reverse transcription of extracted RNA. Generated by immunoSEQ multiplex PCR, the TCRdb table keeps only in-frame clones and is missing some. The sample carries under 250,000 clones, around three fifths recorded once. This TCR was recovered from a human donor with alopecia areata. The rearrangement links TRBV29-1 to TRBJ1-1; 7 bases match TRBD1. The source was CD4+ T cells sorted from blood, collected at week 0. The CDR3 reads CSGNRGMNTEAFF. The CDR3 DNA reads TGCAGCGGAAACAGGGGAATGAACACTGAAGCTTTCTTT.